The rows below give T cell receptor beta chains drawn from one sample of a study of T cells in Graves' hyperthyroidism and ophthalmopathy. TCRdb fed the multiplex PCR reads into MiXCR, producing one record per CDR3 protein. The top ten clones hold 64% of a sample with hundreds of thousands of distinct CDR3 sequences, roughly 20% of them seen once. The sequencing sample was made of blood. These receptor sequences come from a man under 40 with Graves' ophthalmopathy. CDR3s include the opening cysteine and the closing phenylalanine or tryptophan. The order of the fields is clone size, J gene, V gene, D gene, CDR3 protein, CDR3 DNA. A D gene is named only where the DNA matches it firmly. A clone size is listed for some rows: how often the clone was seen (once, few, many), or a class if it is expanded.

-,TRBJ2-2,TRBV24-1,-,CATSDFRTVTGELFF,TGTGCCACCAGTGATTTTCGGACAGTAACCGGGGAGCTGTTTTTT
-,TRBJ2-3,TRBV19,TRBD2,CASSIGLAGGGGTDTQYF,TGTGCCAGTAGTATAGGACTAGCGGGAGGAGGAGGCACAGATACGCAGTATTTT
-,TRBJ1-4,TRBV12-3/TRBV12-4,-,CASSFQATNEKLFF,TGTGCCAGCAGTTTCCAGGCAACTAATGAAAAACTGTTTTTT
few,TRBJ2-7,TRBV29-1,-,CSATQGGRIKQYF,TGCAGCGCAACACAGGGAGGTAGGATCAAGCAGTACTTC
many,TRBJ2-7,TRBV20-1,-,CSASSPGLTNYEQYF,TGCAGTGCTAGTTCTCCGGGACTGACTAACTACGAGCAGTACTTC
many,TRBJ1-1,TRBV5-1,TRBD1,CASSTGQVGTEAFF,TGCGCCAGCAGCACGGGACAGGTTGGCACTGAAGCTTTCTTT
many,TRBJ2-7,TRBV18,-,CASSPDRRGEQYF,TGTGCCAGCTCACCGGACAGGAGGGGCGAGCAGTACTTC
few,TRBJ2-3,TRBV20-1,TRBD2,CSARVPSGRGTDTQYF,TGCAGTGCTAGAGTCCCTAGCGGGAGGGGCACAGATACGCAGTATTTT
few,TRBJ1-2,TRBV27,-,CASSSIDRPRGGYTF,TGTGCCAGCAGTTCCATAGACAGGCCGAGGGGTGGCTACACCTTC
few,TRBJ2-3,TRBV4-1,-,CASSQHGTGSDTQYF,TGCGCCAGCAGCCAACATGGGACGGGGTCAGATACGCAGTATTTT
-,TRBJ2-1,TRBV11-2,-,CASSLRWGLEQFF,TGTGCCAGCAGCTTAAGGTGGGGTTTGGAGCAGTTCTTC
many,TRBJ2-7,TRBV3-1,-,CASSQDSYEQYF,TGTGCCAGCAGTCAAGACAGCTACGAGCAGTACTTC
-,TRBJ2-1,TRBV7-2,-,CASSFRRGWGLTEQFF,TGTGCCAGCAGCTTTAGGCGGGGGTGGGGGCTCACTGAGCAGTTCTTC
-,TRBJ1-1,TRBV28,TRBD1,CASSLLGTDEAFF,TGTGCCAGCAGTTTACTCGGGACAGACGAAGCTTTCTTT
-,TRBJ2-1,TRBV7-9,-,CASRDSGYNEQFF,TGTGCCAGCAGGGATAGCGGATACAATGAGCAGTTCTTC
-,TRBJ1-2,TRBV25-1,TRBD1,CASTGQGVLYTF,TGTGCCAGCACCGGACAGGGGGTCCTCTACACCTTC
-,TRBJ1-3,TRBV20-1,-,CSANGALGNTIYF,TGCAGTGCTAACGGGGCGCTTGGAAACACCATATATTTT
few,TRBJ2-1,TRBV19,-,CASSGRLGLNYNEQFF,TGTGCCAGTAGTGGCAGGTTGGGTCTCAACTACAATGAGCAGTTCTTC
many,TRBJ1-5,TRBV12-5,TRBD1,CASGLGGGGQPQHF,TGTGCTAGTGGTTTGGGAGGGGGCGGCCAGCCCCAGCATTTT
-,TRBJ2-7,TRBV11-2,TRBD2,CASSPSSGRYEQYF,TGTGCCAGCAGCCCCTCTAGCGGGAGGTACGAGCAGTACTTC
-,TRBJ2-2,TRBV9,-,CASSPNRGELFF,TGTGCCAGCAGCCCTAACCGGGGGGAGCTGTTTTTT
-,TRBJ2-7,TRBV29-1,-,CSVGAQGPSYEQYF,TGCAGCGTTGGGGCACAGGGTCCTTCCTACGAGCAGTACTTC
-,TRBJ2-7,TRBV6-1,-,CASTRTAATYEQYF,TGTGCCAGCACTCGCACCGCCGCGACCTACGAGCAGTACTTC
-,TRBJ2-3,TRBV20-1,TRBD2,CSARGTSGGADTQYF,TGCAGTGCTAGGGGGACTAGCGGAGGGGCAGATACGCAGTATTTT
-,TRBJ2-1,TRBV20-1,TRBD2,CSARDARRTSAHNEQFF,TGCAGTGCTAGAGATGCCCGAAGGACTAGCGCCCACAATGAGCAGTTCTTC
-,TRBJ1-1,TRBV15,-,CATSRDRGGRVTEAFF,TGTGCCACCAGCAGAGATAGGGGGGGCCGCGTTACTGAAGCTTTCTTT
-,TRBJ2-5,TRBV4-1,-,CASSPTNGRPDF,TGCGCCAGCAGCCCCACCAACGGGCGGCCTGACTTC
few,TRBJ1-4,TRBV6-2/TRBV6-3,-,CASRRIQAGNEKLFF,TGTGCCAGCAGACGAATACAGGCCGGGAATGAAAAACTGTTTTTT
-,TRBJ2-1,TRBV5-1,-,CASTRAPTSYNEQFF,TGCGCCAGCACCAGAGCGCCTACCTCCTACAATGAGCAGTTCTTC
few,TRBJ1-2,TRBV4-1,TRBD1,CASSQDGAGGTYGYTF,TGCGCCAGCAGCCAAGATGGGGCAGGGGGCACCTATGGCTACACCTTC
-,TRBJ1-2,TRBV7-9,-,CASSEGPIDGYTF,TGTGCCAGCAGCGAGGGGCCGATTGACGGCTACACCTTC
many,TRBJ2-1,TRBV28,TRBD1,CASSERTGGRNEQFF,TGTGCCAGCAGCGAACGGACAGGGGGCCGGAATGAGCAGTTCTTC
many,TRBJ2-1,TRBV18,TRBD2,CASSPLAGAYNEQFF,TGTGCCAGCTCACCACTAGCGGGAGCCTACAATGAGCAGTTCTTC
-,TRBJ2-7,TRBV29-1,TRBD1,CSVGGGQGGNEQYF,TGCAGCGTTGGAGGGGGACAGGGCGGCAACGAGCAGTACTTC
-,TRBJ2-1,TRBV7-9,-,CASSYPLRSNEQFF,TGTGCCAGCAGCTATCCCCTCCGGAGCAATGAGCAGTTCTTC
many,TRBJ2-1,TRBV2,TRBD2,CASRRDILLAGAAYNEQFF,TGTGCCAGCAGGCGGGACATATTACTAGCGGGAGCGGCGTACAATGAGCAGTTCTTC
few,TRBJ2-7,TRBV2,-,CASSEWDYEQYF,TGTGCCAGCAGTGAATGGGACTACGAGCAGTACTTC
many,TRBJ2-6,TRBV28,TRBD2,CASSSSSGVAGANVLTF,TGTGCCAGCAGTTCGAGTAGCGGGGTGGCCGGGGCCAACGTCCTGACTTTC
-,TRBJ2-3,TRBV9,-,CASSVVGAITDTQYF,TGTGCCAGCAGCGTAGTAGGTGCTATCACAGATACGCAGTATTTT
-,TRBJ2-7,TRBV4-1,-,CASSQGSHEPYEQYF,TGCGCCAGCAGCCAAGGTTCGCACGAACCCTACGAGCAGTACTTC